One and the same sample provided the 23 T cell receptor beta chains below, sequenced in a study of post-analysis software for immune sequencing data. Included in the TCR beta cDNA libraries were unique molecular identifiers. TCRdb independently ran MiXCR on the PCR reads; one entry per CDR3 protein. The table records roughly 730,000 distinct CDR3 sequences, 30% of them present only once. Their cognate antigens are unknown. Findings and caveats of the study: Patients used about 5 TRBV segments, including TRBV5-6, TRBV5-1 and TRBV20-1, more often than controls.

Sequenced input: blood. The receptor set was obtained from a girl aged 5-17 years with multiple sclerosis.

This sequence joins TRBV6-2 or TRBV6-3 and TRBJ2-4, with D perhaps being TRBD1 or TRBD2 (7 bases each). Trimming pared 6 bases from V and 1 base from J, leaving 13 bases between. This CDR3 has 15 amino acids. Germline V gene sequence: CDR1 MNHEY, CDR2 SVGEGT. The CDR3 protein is CASRYQGGAKNIQYF. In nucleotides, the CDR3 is TGTGCCAGCAGATATCAGGGGGGGGCCAAAAACATTCAGTACTTC.

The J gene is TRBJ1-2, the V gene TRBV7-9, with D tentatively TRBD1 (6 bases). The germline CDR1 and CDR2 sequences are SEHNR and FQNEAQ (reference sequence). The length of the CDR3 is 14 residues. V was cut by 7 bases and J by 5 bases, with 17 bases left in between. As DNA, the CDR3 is TGTGCCAGCACCCTTTCAGGGGAGGAGTATGGCTACACCTTC. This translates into CASTLSGEEYGYTF.

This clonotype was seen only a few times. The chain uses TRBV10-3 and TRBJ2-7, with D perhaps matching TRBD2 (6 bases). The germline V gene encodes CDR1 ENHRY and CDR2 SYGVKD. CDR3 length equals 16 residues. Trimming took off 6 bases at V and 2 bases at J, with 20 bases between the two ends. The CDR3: CAISGGPGTGTYEQYF. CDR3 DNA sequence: TGTGCCATCAGCGGGGGACCCGGGACGGGGACCTACGAGCAGTACTTC.

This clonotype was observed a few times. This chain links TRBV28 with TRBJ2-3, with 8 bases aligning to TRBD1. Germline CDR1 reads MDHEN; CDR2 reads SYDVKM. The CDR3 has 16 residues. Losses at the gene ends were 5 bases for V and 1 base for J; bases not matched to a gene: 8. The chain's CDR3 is CASSPTGQGGTDTQYF. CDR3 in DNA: TGTGCCAGCAGTCCCACAGGACAGGGAGGCACAGATACGCAGTATTTT.

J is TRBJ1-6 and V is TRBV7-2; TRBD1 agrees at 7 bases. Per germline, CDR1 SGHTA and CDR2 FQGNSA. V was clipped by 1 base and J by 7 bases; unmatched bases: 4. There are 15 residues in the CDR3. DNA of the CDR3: TGTGCCAGCAGCTTAGATCCAGGGGGAAATTCACCCCTCCACTTT. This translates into CASSLDPGGNSPLHF.

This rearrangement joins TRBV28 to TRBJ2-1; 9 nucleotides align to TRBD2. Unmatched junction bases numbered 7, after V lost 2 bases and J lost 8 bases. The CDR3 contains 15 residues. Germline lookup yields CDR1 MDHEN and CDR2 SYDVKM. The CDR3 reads CASSLPGLARDEQFF. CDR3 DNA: TGTGCCAGCAGTTTACCGGGACTAGCCAGGGATGAGCAGTTCTTC.

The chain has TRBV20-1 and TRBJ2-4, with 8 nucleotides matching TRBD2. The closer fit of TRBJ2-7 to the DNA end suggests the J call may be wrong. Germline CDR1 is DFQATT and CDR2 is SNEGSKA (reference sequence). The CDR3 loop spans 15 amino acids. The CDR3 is CSARSGTSAPYEQYF. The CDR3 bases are TGCAGTGCTAGATCTGGGACTAGTGCACCTTACGAGCAGTACTTC.

The chain's CDR3 is CASSLEVGRRETQYF. The CDR3 nucleotides read TGCGCCAGCAGCTTGGAGGTGGGGCGGAGAGAGACCCAGTACTTC. The chain is built from TRBV5-1 and TRBJ2-5; TRBD1 might be the D (5 bases). With 0 bases removed from V and 4 bases from J, the gap between germline ends came to 13 bases. The CDR3 is made up of 15 amino acids. CDR1 is SGHRS, CDR2 YFSETQ, per germline.

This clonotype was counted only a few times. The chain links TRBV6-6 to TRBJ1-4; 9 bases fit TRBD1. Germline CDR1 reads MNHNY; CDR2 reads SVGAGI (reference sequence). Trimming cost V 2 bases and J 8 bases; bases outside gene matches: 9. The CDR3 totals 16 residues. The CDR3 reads CASSYHPRDREEKLFF. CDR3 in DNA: TGTGCCAGCAGTTACCACCCCCGGGACAGGGAAGAAAAACTGTTTTTT.

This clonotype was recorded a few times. The CDR3 protein is CASRRGRGDGYTF. The CDR3 DNA reads as TGTGCCAGCAGGCGAGGCAGGGGAGACGGCTACACCTTC. This rearrangement joins TRBV6-5 to TRBJ1-2, with D possibly matching TRBD1 (6 bases). Trimming shortened V by 6 bases and J by 8 bases, and 16 bases separated the two germline ends. CDR1 and CDR2 (germline): MNHEY, SVGAGI. CDR3 length equals 13 residues.

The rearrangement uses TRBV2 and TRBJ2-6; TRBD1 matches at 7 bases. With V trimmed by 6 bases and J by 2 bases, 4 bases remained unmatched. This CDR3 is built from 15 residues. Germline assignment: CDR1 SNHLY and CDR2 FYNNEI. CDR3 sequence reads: CASRPTGAGANVLTF. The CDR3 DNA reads TGTGCCAGCAGACCCACAGGGGCTGGGGCCAACGTCCTGACTTTC.

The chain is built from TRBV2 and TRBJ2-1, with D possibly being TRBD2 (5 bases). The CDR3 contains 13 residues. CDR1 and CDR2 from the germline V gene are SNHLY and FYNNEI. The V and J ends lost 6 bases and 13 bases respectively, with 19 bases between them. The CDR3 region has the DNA TGTGCCAGCAGGGAGCGACTAACCTTCATTCAGTTCTTC. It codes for CASRERLTFIQFF.

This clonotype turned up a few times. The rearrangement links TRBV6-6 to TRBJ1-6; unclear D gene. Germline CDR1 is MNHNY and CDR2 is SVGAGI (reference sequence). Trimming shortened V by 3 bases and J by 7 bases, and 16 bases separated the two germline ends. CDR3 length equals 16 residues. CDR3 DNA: TGTGCCAGCAGTTATGCGGGCCCCGGGGAGAATTCACCCCTCCACTTT. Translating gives CASSYAGPGENSPLHF.

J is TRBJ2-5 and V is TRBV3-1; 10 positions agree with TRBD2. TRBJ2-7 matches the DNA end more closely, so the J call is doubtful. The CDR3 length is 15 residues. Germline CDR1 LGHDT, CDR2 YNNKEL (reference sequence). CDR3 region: CASSQTGTSADEQYF. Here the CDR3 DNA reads TGTGCCAGCAGCCAAACTGGGACTAGCGCCGACGAGCAGTACTTC.

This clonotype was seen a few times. CDR3 nucleotide sequence: TGTGCCAGCAGCCCGGGAGACAGGGGACTACCCCAAGAGACCCAGTACTTC. Translating gives CASSPGDRGLPQETQYF. The V gene is TRBV7-2, the J gene TRBJ2-5; possibly TRBD1 for D (8 bases). This CDR3 region has 17 residues. From germline, CDR1 is SGHTA and CDR2 FQGNSA. Trimming stripped 5 bases from V and 1 base from J, with 20 bases between.

The CDR3 DNA is TGTGCCAGCAGTTTAGGGGGGTGGACGTACGAGCAGTACTTC. This gives the protein CASSLGGWTYEQYF. V is TRBV27 and J is TRBJ2-7; D is possibly TRBD2 (6 bases). V was pared by 2 bases and J by 4 bases, with 12 bases between. Germline CDR1 MNHEY, CDR2 SMNVEV (reference sequence). The CDR3 spans 14 residues.

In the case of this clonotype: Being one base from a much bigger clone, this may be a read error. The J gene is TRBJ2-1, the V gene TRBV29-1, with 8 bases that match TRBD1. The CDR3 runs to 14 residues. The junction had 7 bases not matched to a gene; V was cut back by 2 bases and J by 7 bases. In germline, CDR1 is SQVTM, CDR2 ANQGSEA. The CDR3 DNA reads TGCAGCGTTGAAAAAACAGGGGGTCGAAATGAGCAGTTCTTC. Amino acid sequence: CSVEKTGGRNEQFF.

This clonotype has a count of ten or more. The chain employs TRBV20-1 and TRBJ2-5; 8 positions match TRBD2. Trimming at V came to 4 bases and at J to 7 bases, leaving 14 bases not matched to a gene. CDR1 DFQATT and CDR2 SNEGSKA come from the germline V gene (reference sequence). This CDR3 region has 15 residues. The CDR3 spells CSATLSGGPSGTQYF. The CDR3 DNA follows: TGCAGTGCTACTCTCAGCGGGGGACCCTCCGGGACCCAGTACTTC.

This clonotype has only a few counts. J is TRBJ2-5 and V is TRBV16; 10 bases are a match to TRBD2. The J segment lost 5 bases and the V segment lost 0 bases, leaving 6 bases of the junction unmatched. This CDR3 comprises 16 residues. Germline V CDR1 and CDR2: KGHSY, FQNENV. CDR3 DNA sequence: TGTGCCAGCAGCCAATCAGGACTAGCGGAAGGGGAGACCCAGTACTTC. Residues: CASSQSGLAEGETQYF.

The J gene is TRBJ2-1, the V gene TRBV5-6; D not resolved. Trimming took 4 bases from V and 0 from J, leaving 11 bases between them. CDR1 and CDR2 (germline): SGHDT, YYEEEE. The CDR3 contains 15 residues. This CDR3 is CASSRAAISYNEQFF. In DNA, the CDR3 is TGTGCCAGCAGCCGGGCCGCGATCTCCTACAATGAGCAGTTCTTC.

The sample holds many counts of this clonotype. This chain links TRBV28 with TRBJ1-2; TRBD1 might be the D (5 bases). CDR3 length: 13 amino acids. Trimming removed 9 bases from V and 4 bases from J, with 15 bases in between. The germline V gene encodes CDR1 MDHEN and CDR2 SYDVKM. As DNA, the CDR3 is TGTGCCAGTCAAACACGACAGTCCTATGGCTACACCTTC. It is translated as CASQTRQSYGYTF.

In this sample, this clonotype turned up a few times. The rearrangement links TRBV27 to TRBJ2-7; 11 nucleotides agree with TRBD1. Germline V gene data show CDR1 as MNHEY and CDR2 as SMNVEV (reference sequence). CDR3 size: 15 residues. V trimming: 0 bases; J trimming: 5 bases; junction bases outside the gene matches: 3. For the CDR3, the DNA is TGTGCCAGCAGTTTATCTTGGACAGGGGGCGACGAGCAGTACTTC. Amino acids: CASSLSWTGGDEQYF.

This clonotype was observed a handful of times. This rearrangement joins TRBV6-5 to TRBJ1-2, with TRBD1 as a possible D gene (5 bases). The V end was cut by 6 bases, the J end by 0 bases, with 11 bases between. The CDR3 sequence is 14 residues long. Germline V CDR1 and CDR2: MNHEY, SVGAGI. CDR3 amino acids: CASRADRANYGYTF. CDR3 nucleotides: TGTGCCAGCAGGGCTGACAGAGCTAACTATGGCTACACCTTC.